The 20 T cell receptor beta chains in this list originate from one sample, sequenced in a study of T cell repertoires in cytomegalovirus infection. Each CDR3 protein is one row after TCRdb ran MiXCR on the reads. The table has about 680,000 distinct CDR3 sequences, roughly 24% seen once. What was sequenced was CD8+ T cells from PBMCs. These receptors all stem from a human donor in good health (CMV status not recorded). Some clones in this sample may be carry-over from other donors' samples.

The CDR3 DNA reads TGTGCCAGCAGTGGCATGAACACCGGGGAGCTGTTTTTT. As protein: CASSGMNTGELFF. The rearrangement uses TRBV28 and TRBJ2-2; D is undetermined. The germline V gene encodes CDR1 MDHEN and CDR2 SYDVKM. V was shortened by 5 bases and J by 1 base, with 5 bases between the two germline ends. This CDR3 has 13 residues.

This clonotype was seen a handful of times. V gene TRBV7-9 combines with J gene TRBJ2-7, with 9 bases fitting TRBD1. The CDR3 spans 15 residues. V shed 3 bases, J shed 4 bases, and the junction held 7 bases outside the gene matches. Germline assignment: CDR1 SEHNR and CDR2 FQNEAQ (reference sequence). CDR3 in DNA: TGTGCCAGCAGCTTGCCCGGGACAGGGAGGTACGAGCAGTACTTC. This gives the protein CASSLPGTGRYEQYF.

The chain combines TRBV28 with TRBJ2-5, with D uncertain. V lost 4 bases and J lost 0, with 6 bases in between. CDR1 and CDR2 (germline): MDHEN, SYDVKM. This CDR3 is built from 13 residues. CDR3 DNA sequence: TGTGCCAGCAGTTCCACCAACCAAGAGACCCAGTACTTC. It specifies CASSSTNQETQYF.

The gene calls are TRBV6-8 and TRBJ2-1; D is unresolved. The CDR3 is 15 amino acids. Trimming took 5 bases from V and 6 from J, leaving 17 bases between them. Germline assignment: CDR1 MNHGY and CDR2 SAAAGT. CDR3 region: CASSHKISKVNEQFF. The CDR3 region has the DNA TGTGCCAGCAGTCATAAAATAAGCAAGGTCAATGAGCAGTTCTTC.

The rearrangement links TRBV19 to TRBJ2-3, with D possibly being TRBD1 (5 bases). This CDR3 region has 15 residues. The V and J ends lost 8 bases and 0 bases respectively, with 15 bases between them. Germline CDR1 and CDR2: LNHDA and SQIVND (reference sequence). This CDR3 reads CASGEQAPSTDTQYF. In DNA, the CDR3 is TGTGCCAGTGGGGAACAGGCTCCTAGCACAGATACGCAGTATTTT.

This clonotype has at least ten counts. The V gene is TRBV7-2, the J gene TRBJ2-2, with 9 bases lining up with TRBD1. The CDR3 covers 17 residues. The germline gives CDR1 SGHTA, CDR2 FQGNSA. V shed 4 bases, J shed 5 bases, and the junction held 11 bases outside the gene matches. In nucleotides, the CDR3 is TGTGCCAGCAGCTCCATCGGGCCCGACAGGGGGACCGGGGAGCTGTTTTTT. As protein: CASSSIGPDRGTGELFF.

This clonotype has ten or more counts. The chain combines TRBV7-2 with TRBJ2-7; 11 bases are shared with TRBD2. With 2 bases clipped from V and 6 bases from J, the junction kept 0 bases outside the gene matches. The germline gives CDR1 SGHTA, CDR2 FQGNSA. This CDR3 comprises 13 residues. CDR3 sequence: CASSLLAGGEQYV. The CDR3, as DNA: TGTGCCAGCAGCTTACTAGCGGGGGGCGAGCAGTACGTC.

This chain joins TRBV7-6 and TRBJ2-1; 7 nucleotides agree with TRBD2. From germline, CDR1 is SGHVS and CDR2 FNYEAQ. This CDR3 has 16 amino acids. V dropped 4 bases and J dropped 2; count of bases not matched to a gene: 8. The chain's CDR3 is CASSSLARETYNEQFF. The DNA of the CDR3 is TGTGCCAGCAGCTCACTAGCGAGGGAGACCTACAATGAGCAGTTCTTC.

This clonotype was seen ten or more times. The chain has TRBV29-1 and TRBJ1-2; TRBD1 matches 8 bases. Germline V gene sequence: CDR1 SQVTM, CDR2 ANQGSEA. The CDR3 runs to 13 residues. With 1 base clipped from V and 8 bases from J, the junction kept 6 bases outside the gene matches. Here the CDR3 reads CSVEGTGIRGYTF. CDR3 nucleotide sequence: TGCAGCGTTGAAGGGACAGGGATTCGCGGCTACACCTTC.

V usage is TRBV19 and J usage is TRBJ2-4; D gene ambiguous. The V gene's germline CDR1 is LNHDA and CDR2 SQIVND (reference sequence). The CDR3 length is 14 residues. V was shortened by 10 bases and J by 1 base, with 14 bases between the two germline ends. CDR3 sequence (DNA): TGTGCCACTGAAGTGGGCTCGGCCAAAAACATTCAGTACTTC. It yields the protein CATEVGSAKNIQYF.

This clonotype was found many times. The rearrangement uses TRBV7-6 and TRBJ2-3; 8 bases fit TRBD1. J was trimmed by 4 bases and V by 2 bases; bases with no gene match: 8. The V gene's germline CDR1 is SGHVS and CDR2 FNYEAQ. The CDR3 has 16 residues. The CDR3 DNA follows: TGTGCCAGCAGCTTAATATCTCAGGGGGCCCCAGATACGCAGTATTTT. Its translation: CASSLISQGAPDTQYF. Full variable domain (missing parts from reference TRBV7-6 and TRBJ2-3): GAGVSQSPRYKVTKRGQDVALRCDPISGHVSLYWYRQALGQGPEFLTYFNYEAQQDKSGLPNDRFSAERPEGSISTLTIQRTEQRDSAMYRCASSLISQGAPDTQYFGPGTRLTVL.

This chain connects TRBV6-1 to TRBJ2-1; TRBD2 is a possible D gene (5 bases). Germline V gene lookup returns CDR1 MNHNS and CDR2 SASEGT. The CDR3 loop spans 13 amino acids. Trimming took 8 bases from V and 4 from J, leaving 12 bases between them. The CDR3 DNA follows: TGTGCCAGCCAGAGAGGGCCTTACAATGAGCAGTTCTTC. This encodes CASQRGPYNEQFF.

The J gene is TRBJ2-1, the V gene TRBV9; TRBD2 matches at 13 bases. This CDR3 comprises 15 residues. V lost 4 bases to trimming and J lost 8 bases; unmatched junction nucleotides: 6. Germline values: CDR1 SGDLS, CDR2 YYNGEE. The CDR3 protein is CASSSRTSGGHEQFF. Here the CDR3 DNA reads TGTGCCAGCAGCTCCCGGACTAGCGGGGGTCATGAGCAGTTCTTC.

This clonotype was observed at least ten times. The rearrangement joins TRBV29-1 to TRBJ2-2, with 9 nucleotides matching TRBD1. The ends lost 6 bases at V and 3 bases at J; junction bases unmatched: 8. In germline, CDR1 is SQVTM, CDR2 ANQGSEA. There are 15 residues in the CDR3. For the CDR3, the DNA is TGCAGCGTCTCTGGGACAGGGACTTACACCGGGGAGCTGTTTTTT. This sequence encodes CSVSGTGTYTGELFF.

The chain uses TRBV6-5 and TRBJ1-2; D remains ambiguous. This CDR3 contains 14 residues. The ends were cut back, 0 bases at V and 7 bases at J, with 12 bases in the middle. From germline, CDR1 is MNHEY and CDR2 SVGAGI. CDR3 nucleotide sequence: TGTGCCAGCAGTTACTCAATTGGAGCTCTTGGCTACACCTTC. Amino acid sequence: CASSYSIGALGYTF.

The gene calls are TRBV29-1 and TRBJ2-7; D gene ambiguous. Germline V gene data show CDR1 as SQVTM and CDR2 as ANQGSEA. The CDR3 consists of 12 residues. Trimming removed 8 bases from V and 3 bases from J, with 14 bases in between. CDR3: CSRWRLDYEQYV. CDR3 DNA sequence: TGCAGCCGTTGGAGACTTGACTACGAGCAGTACGTC.

The V call is TRBV7-4, the J call TRBJ1-2; D gene unclear. V lost 5 bases to trimming and J lost 7 bases, with 14 bases between them. There are 13 residues in the CDR3. Germline lookup yields CDR1 SGHVT and CDR2 SQSDAQ. CDR3 protein: CASSPGEGGGYTF. The CDR3 coding sequence is TGTGCCAGCAGCCCCGGGGAGGGAGGTGGCTACACCTTC.

Details on this clonotype: A much larger clone sits a single nucleotide away, making a read error possible. The chain is built from TRBV11-2 and TRBJ2-2; 7 nucleotides agree with TRBD1. Germline loops: CDR1 SGHAT, CDR2 FQNNGV. The CDR3 length is 16 residues. CDR3 DNA: TGTGCCAGCAGCACCCGGGACAGTTCGAACACCTGGGAGCTGTTTTTT. Translating gives CASSTRDSSNTWELFF.

The rearrangement uses TRBV7-9 and TRBJ1-3, with D perhaps matching TRBD1 (6 bases). V lost 4 bases and J 8 bases, leaving 24 bases between the germline ends. The CDR3 is made up of 17 amino acids. From germline, CDR1 is SEHNR and CDR2 FQNEAQ (reference sequence). CDR3 DNA: TGTGCCAGCAGCTCACCCATCACGGCAGGGGATAGACACACCATATATTTT. This sequence encodes CASSSPITAGDRHTIYF.

About this clonotype itself: A single base separates this from a much larger clone, so it may be a read error. The chain employs TRBV27 and TRBJ2-7; the match to TRBD1 covers 7 bases. There are 13 residues in the CDR3. The V gene's germline CDR1 is MNHEY and CDR2 SMNVEV (reference sequence). The CDR3 loop is CASSPRQGYEQHF. CDR3 DNA: TGTGCCAGCAGTCCGCGACAGGGCTATGAGCAGCACTTC.